A single sample is the source of the 32 T cell receptor beta chains below, sequenced in a study of Ad26.COV2.S vaccination and SARS-CoV-2 variants. The table came from immunoSEQ multiplex PCR; TCRdb's copy has only in-frame clones and leaves some out. In the table there are approximately 400,000 clones, under 95% of which are singletons. The specimen comprised peripheral blood, sampled after recovery from COVID-19. These receptors were taken from a human donor who had recovered from COVID-19.

In its sample, this clone was seen once. CDR3 amino acids: CASSLDAVGETQYF. The CDR3 bases are TGTGCCAGCAGCTTAGACGCGGTGGGCGAGACCCAGTACTTC. V is TRBV7-8 and J is TRBJ2-5; no definite D call. The CDR3 covers 14 residues. The V end was cut by 1 base, the J end by 5 bases, with 11 bases between. Germline lookup yields CDR1 SGHVS and CDR2 FQNEAQ.

The rearrangement joins TRBV19 to TRBJ1-2; D remains unclear. Germline loops: CDR1 LNHDA, CDR2 SQIVND (reference sequence). This CDR3 comprises 14 residues. V shed 8 bases and J shed 2 bases, with 15 bases lying between them. CDR3 amino acids: CASAKSNTNYGYTF. In nucleotides, the CDR3 is TGTGCCAGTGCGAAGAGTAATACCAACTATGGCTACACCTTC.

The gene calls are TRBV5-4 and TRBJ1-4; D remains unclear. V gave up 4 bases and J gave up 10 bases, with 20 bases separating them. The germline V gene has CDR1 SGHNT and CDR2 YYREEE (reference sequence). This CDR3 contains 15 residues. In DNA, the CDR3 is TGTGCCAGCAGCCGCCGGGAGGAAGACAAGGGAAAACTGTTTTTT. Translation: CASSRREEDKGKLFF. Full variable domain (rest looked up from reference TRBV5-4 and TRBJ1-4): ETGVTQSPTHLIKTRGQQVTLRCSSQSGHNTVSWYQQALGQGPQFIFQYYREEENGRGNFPPRFSGLQFPNYSSELNVNALELDDSALYLCASSRREEDKGKLFFGSGTQLSVL.

The rearrangement links TRBV7-2 to TRBJ2-5; tentative D call: TRBD1 (5 bases). The CDR3 totals 16 residues. The V gene's germline CDR1 is SGHTA and CDR2 FQGNSA. Trimming took off 4 bases at V and 5 bases at J, with 20 bases between the two ends. The CDR3, as DNA: TGTGCCAGCAGCTCCCCGGCAGGGTATGGATGGGAGACCCAGTACTTC. Its translation: CASSSPAGYGWETQYF. The full variable domain, in which reference TRBV7-2 and TRBJ2-5 provide the parts outside the CDR3, is GAGVSQSPSNKVTEKGKDVELRCDPISGHTALYWYRQSLGQGLEFLIYFQGNSAPDKSGLPSDRFSAERTGGSVSTLTIQRTQQEDSAVYLCASSSPAGYGWETQYFGPGTRLLVL.

V and J are TRBV2 and TRBJ2-1; 8 nucleotides match TRBD2. This CDR3 has 13 residues. V lost 9 bases to trimming and J lost 2 bases; unmatched junction nucleotides: 3. The germline V gene has CDR1 SNHLY and CDR2 FYNNEI. CDR3 protein: CASPGLAYNEQFF. The CDR3 bases are TGTGCCAGTCCGGGACTAGCCTACAATGAGCAGTTCTTC.

The CDR3 sequence is CASSLEAGGTNEQFF. The CDR3, as DNA: TGTGCCAGCAGCTTGGAGGCGGGGGGGACTAATGAGCAGTTCTTC. The gene calls are TRBV5-6 and TRBJ2-1, with 9 bases fitting TRBD2. Germline lookup yields CDR1 SGHDT and CDR2 YYEEEE. The CDR3 has 15 amino acids. Trimming cost V 0 bases and J 7 bases; bases outside gene matches: 5.

The J gene is TRBJ1-4, the V gene TRBV7-9, with 10 bases aligning to TRBD1. The junction had 9 bases not matched to a gene; V was cut back by 7 bases and J by 7 bases. The CDR3 covers 15 residues. CDR1 is SEHNR, CDR2 FQNEAQ, per germline (reference sequence). CDR3 coding DNA: TGTGCCAGCATCCAAGGGGACAGGGGCCCTGAAAAACTGTTTTTT. As protein: CASIQGDRGPEKLFF.

This chain joins TRBV5-8 and TRBJ1-1; D call uncertain. Per germline, CDR1 SGHTS and CDR2 YDEGEE. The CDR3 runs 13 residues. The V end was cut by 0 bases, the J end by 4 bases, with 7 bases between. The CDR3, as DNA: TGTGCCAGCAGCTTGGGGGGTTTCACTGAAGCTTTCTTT. As protein: CASSLGGFTEAFF. Combining the CDR3 with reference TRBV5-8 and TRBJ1-1 gives the whole variable domain EAGVTQSPTHLIKTRGQQATLRCSPISGHTSVYWYQQALGLGLQFLLWYDEGEERNRGNFPPRFSGRQFPNYSSELNVNALELEDSALYLCASSLGGFTEAFFGQGTRLTVV.

This clone was picked up one time. The chain has TRBV24-1 and TRBJ2-5; TRBD1 is a possible D gene (6 bases). The ends were cut back, 3 bases at V and 0 bases at J, with 10 bases in the middle. CDR1 KGHDR and CDR2 SFDVKD come from the germline V gene. This CDR3 region has 15 residues. The CDR3, as DNA: TGTGCCACCAGTGATGCGCAGGGGAACCAAGAGACCCAGTACTTC. It specifies CATSDAQGNQETQYF.

The chain carries TRBV2 and TRBJ2-3, with 11 bases fitting TRBD1. CDR1 is SNHLY and CDR2 is FYNNEI in the germline V gene. Losses at the gene ends were 5 bases for V and 4 bases for J; bases not matched to a gene: 8. CDR3 length: 16 residues. In DNA form, the CDR3 reads TGTGCCAGCAGTCCCCCCCGGACAGGGGGCGCAGATACGCAGTATTTT. This gives the protein CASSPPRTGGADTQYF. Combining the CDR3 with reference TRBV2 and TRBJ2-3 gives the whole variable domain EPEVTQTPSHQVTQMGQEVILRCVPISNHLYFYWYRQILGQKVEFLVSFYNNEISEKSEIFDDQFSVERPDGSNFTLKIRSTKLEDSAMYFCASSPPRTGGADTQYFGPGTRLTVL.

The chain carries TRBV11-2 and TRBJ1-1; the D gene is possibly TRBD1 (6 bases). V was pared by 5 bases and J by 3 bases, with 16 bases between. Germline assignment: CDR1 SGHAT and CDR2 FQNNGV. The CDR3 has 15 amino acids. DNA for the CDR3: TGTGCCAGCAGCCCGTGGGGGGCGAGGGACACTGAAGCTTTCTTT. Its protein is CASSPWGARDTEAFF.

This rearrangement joins TRBV25-1 to TRBJ1-1; maybe TRBD1 (6 bases). V gave up 5 bases and J gave up 6 bases, with 13 bases separating them. CDR1 and CDR2 from the germline V gene are MGHDK and SYGVNS. This CDR3 comprises 13 residues. This CDR3 reads CASSFTGISEAFF. The CDR3 region has the DNA TGTGCCAGCAGTTTCACAGGGATATCTGAAGCTTTCTTT.

The chain combines TRBV19 with TRBJ2-5; D uncertain. Germline assignment: CDR1 LNHDA and CDR2 SQIVND (reference sequence). V was trimmed by 4 bases and J by 0 bases, leaving 9 bases between them. The CDR3 is made up of 14 amino acids. CDR3: CASSKTSYQETQYF. The CDR3 region has the DNA TGTGCCAGTAGTAAGACATCGTACCAAGAGACCCAGTACTTC.

In DNA, the CDR3 is TGTGCCAGCAGTTACGGGTTGGGAGATGGCTACACCTTC. It codes for CASSYGLGDGYTF. J is TRBJ1-2 and V is TRBV6-6; no clear D gene. In germline, CDR1 is MNHNY, CDR2 SVGAGI (reference sequence). Deletions cut 2 bases from V and 6 bases from J, with 10 bases between. CDR3 length: 13 residues.

As to this clone: The same CDR3 arises from other DNA sequences in this sample as well. CDR3 amino acids: CASSLPRRTGMYNEQFF. CDR3 nucleotides: TGCGCCAGCAGCTTGCCCCGTCGGACAGGGATGTACAATGAGCAGTTCTTC. The chain recombines TRBV5-1 with TRBJ2-1, with TRBD1 matching over 8 bases. Per the germline V gene, CDR1 is SGHRS and CDR2 is YFSETQ. The CDR3 sequence is 17 residues long. Trimming at V came to 1 base and at J to 4 bases, leaving 10 bases not matched to a gene.

The chain recombines TRBV7-2 with TRBJ2-1, with a tentative D call TRBD2 (6 bases). Germline lookup yields CDR1 SGHTA and CDR2 FQGNSA. V was cut by 4 bases and J by 10 bases, with 20 bases left in between. The CDR3 spans 15 residues. CDR3: CASSSEGAASWEQFF. CDR3 nucleotides: TGTGCCAGCAGCTCGGAGGGAGCAGCCTCCTGGGAGCAGTTCTTC.

This sequence joins TRBV29-1 and TRBJ1-5; 7 bases match TRBD1. J lost 2 bases, V lost 7 bases, and 5 bases had no gene match. The CDR3 is made up of 13 amino acids. CDR1 SQVTM and CDR2 ANQGSEA come from the germline V gene. The CDR3 sequence is CSAGGTGNQPQHF. The DNA of the CDR3 is TGCAGCGCTGGGGGGACAGGCAATCAGCCCCAGCATTTT.

The V gene is TRBV7-8, the J gene TRBJ1-1, with D perhaps TRBD1 (6 bases). Germline CDR1 SGHVS, CDR2 FQNEAQ. V gave up 5 bases and J gave up 6 bases, with 13 bases separating them. CDR3 length: 13 residues. The CDR3 reads CASSPPEGAEAFF. The CDR3 region has the DNA TGTGCCAGCAGCCCCCCCGAGGGGGCTGAAGCTTTCTTT.

This sequence joins TRBV19 and TRBJ2-7; possible D gene TRBD1, 6 bases. Looked up from germline, CDR1 is LNHDA and CDR2 is SQIVND (reference sequence). The length of the CDR3 is 15 residues. Trimming pared 5 bases from V and 1 base from J, leaving 15 bases between. This CDR3 is CASSFGTIYSYEQYF. CDR3 coding DNA: TGTGCCAGTAGTTTCGGGACAATCTATTCCTACGAGCAGTACTTC.

V is TRBV2 and J is TRBJ1-5; D call uncertain. CDR1 and CDR2 from the germline V gene are SNHLY and FYNNEI. The V and J ends lost 7 bases and 0 bases respectively, with 16 bases between them. This CDR3 region has 16 residues. The CDR3 reads CASIEGPGVSNQPQHF. CDR3 nucleotide sequence: TGTGCCAGCATCGAAGGTCCAGGAGTTAGCAATCAGCCCCAGCATTTT. Based on the CDR3 plus reference TRBV2 and TRBJ1-5, the full variable domain is EPEVTQTPSHQVTQMGQEVILRCVPISNHLYFYWYRQILGQKVEFLVSFYNNEISEKSEIFDDQFSVERPDGSNFTLKIRSTKLEDSAMYFCASIEGPGVSNQPQHFGDGTRLSIL.

The chain joins TRBV11-2 to TRBJ2-7; TRBD1 matches 7 bases. This CDR3 is built from 12 residues. Trimming took 3 bases from V and 7 from J; bases not matched to a gene: 3. Germline V gives CDR1 SGHAT, CDR2 FQNNGV. The CDR3 sequence is CASSLGQPEQYF. The CDR3 DNA reads TGTGCCAGCAGCTTGGGACAGCCAGAGCAGTACTTC.

The chain links TRBV29-1 to TRBJ1-3, with D uncertain. Germline V gene lookup returns CDR1 SQVTM and CDR2 ANQGSEA. V shed 3 bases and J shed 1 base, with 7 bases lying between them. This CDR3 comprises 13 residues. For the CDR3, the DNA is TGCAGCGTTGAGGACCAGTCTGGAAACACCATATATTTT. Translating gives CSVEDQSGNTIYF.

The chain employs TRBV3-1 (or the pseudogene TRBV3-2) and TRBJ2-2; 11 bases are shared with TRBD2. Germline V CDR1 and CDR2: LGHDT, YNNKEL (reference sequence). V lost 0 bases and J lost 1; bases outside the gene matches: 1. The CDR3 runs to 17 residues. CDR3 sequence: CASSQEGLAENTGELFF. The CDR3 nucleotides read TGTGCCAGCAGCCAAGAGGGACTAGCGGAGAACACCGGGGAGCTGTTTTTT.

V is TRBV19 and J is TRBJ1-5; D is possibly TRBD1 (5 bases). Germline V gene sequence: CDR1 LNHDA, CDR2 SQIVND (reference sequence). V was trimmed by 8 bases and J by 6 bases, leaving 20 bases between them. CDR3 length equals 15 residues. CDR3 protein: CASQGETLARQPQHF. The CDR3 nucleotides read TGTGCCAGTCAAGGGGAGACACTTGCCCGTCAGCCCCAGCATTTT.

The rearrangement links TRBV2 to TRBJ1-4, with D perhaps matching TRBD1 (5 bases). There are 15 residues in the CDR3. CDR1 and CDR2 (germline): SNHLY, FYNNEI. Deletions cut 10 bases from V and 8 bases from J, with 23 bases between. The CDR3 nucleotides are TGTGCCACCAACCCCGAAAGGGGCGCGGGGGAAAAACTGTTTTTT. This codes for CATNPERGAGEKLFF.

V gene TRBV5-1 combines with J gene TRBJ2-7; D may be TRBD1 or TRBD2 (5 bases each). The V end lost 4 bases, the J end lost 3 bases, and 11 bases lay between the germline ends. CDR3 length equals 13 residues. Looked up from germline, CDR1 is SGHRS and CDR2 is YFSETQ. The CDR3, as DNA: TGCGCCAGCAGCACCGGGACCTTCTACGAGCAGTACTTC. It specifies CASSTGTFYEQYF.

This chain links TRBV9 with TRBJ1-4; 8 positions agree with TRBD1. Germline lookup yields CDR1 SGDLS and CDR2 YYNGEE. V was clipped by 0 bases and J by 2 bases; unmatched bases: 0. There are 15 residues in the CDR3. The CDR3 loop reads CASSVGTGTNEKLFF. The CDR3 coding sequence is TGTGCCAGCAGCGTAGGGACAGGGACTAATGAAAAACTGTTTTTT.

The chain links TRBV6-5 to TRBJ2-3, with 8 bases fitting TRBD1. The CDR3 consists of 15 residues. V was clipped by 0 bases and J by 4 bases; unmatched bases: 3. Germline V lookup: CDR1 MNHEY, CDR2 SVGAGI. DNA of the CDR3: TGTGCCAGCAGTTACTCGAACAGGGGGGCAGATACGCAGTATTTT. Its protein is CASSYSNRGADTQYF.

The rearrangement uses TRBV5-6 and TRBJ1-2; D is possibly TRBD1 (6 bases). V shed 5 bases and J shed 6 bases, with 17 bases lying between them. Germline CDR1 is SGHDT and CDR2 is YYEEEE. The CDR3 consists of 14 residues. The CDR3 sequence is CASRQEMWGHGYTF. CDR3 sequence (DNA): TGTGCCAGCAGACAGGAGATGTGGGGGCATGGCTACACCTTC.

The chain recombines TRBV10-1 with TRBJ1-3, with no clear D. The CDR3 runs to 14 residues. Trimming shortened V by 6 bases and J by 1 base, and 10 bases separated the two germline ends. Germline CDR1 WNHNN, CDR2 SYGVQD (reference sequence). The CDR3 protein is CASRLSVSGNTIYF. CDR3 in DNA: TGCGCCAGCAGGCTATCGGTGTCTGGAAACACCATATATTTT.

This rearrangement joins TRBV13 to TRBJ1-1; tentative D call: TRBD1 (6 bases). The CDR3 contains 12 residues. V lost 4 bases, J lost 5 bases, and 8 bases lay in between. Germline V gene lookup returns CDR1 PRHDT and CDR2 FYEKMQ (reference sequence). The CDR3 protein is CASSSGTTEAFF. In nucleotides, the CDR3 is TGTGCCAGCAGCTCAGGGACAACTGAAGCTTTCTTT.

This clone was seen a single time. This chain connects TRBV19 to TRBJ1-2; 7 nucleotides agree with TRBD1. J was trimmed by 6 bases and V by 5 bases; bases with no gene match: 18. This CDR3 is 17 amino acids long. CDR1 LNHDA and CDR2 SQIVND come from the germline V gene (reference sequence). CDR3 region: CASSLRRIPTGEDGYTF. In DNA, the CDR3 is TGTGCCAGTAGTCTCAGACGAATCCCTACAGGGGAGGATGGCTACACCTTC. The variable domain in full, completed from reference TRBV19 and TRBJ1-2, reads DGGITQSPKYLFRKEGQNVTLSCEQNLNHDAMYWYRQDPGQGLRLIYYSQIVNDFQKGDIAEGYSVSREKKESFPLTVTSAQKNPTAFYLCASSLRRIPTGEDGYTFGSGTRLTVV.